The next 4 T cell receptor beta chains were all read from a single sample in a study of shared clonotypes between healthy human individuals. Measured with immunoSEQ multiplex PCR; TCRdb has only the in-frame clones, and not every one. Of some 2,500,000 clones in the sample, 93% were seen once. The sample taken for sequencing was naive CD4+ T cells from PBMCs. Subset given: CD45RA+ positively selected. These receptors were collected from a man aged 18 to 35 in good health. Some clones in this sample may be carry-over from other donors' samples.

The chain carries TRBV7-9 and TRBJ2-5, with a tentative D call TRBD1 (5 bases). Gene TRBJ2-7 matches the end of the DNA better, so the J call may be wrong. CDR3 length equals 16 residues. The germline CDR1 and CDR2 sequences are SEHNR and FQNEAQ (reference sequence). DNA of the CDR3: TGTGCCAGCAGCGCTAGGAGTGGCAGGGTAACCTACGAGCAGTACTTC. Translation: CASSARSGRVTYEQYF.

This clone was observed a few times. In the same sample, other DNA sequences code for this CDR3. The chain carries TRBV11-2 and TRBJ2-5; D is unclear. V lost 1 base and J lost 5, with 2 bases in between. The CDR3 is 11 amino acids. CDR1 and CDR2 from the germline V gene are SGHAT and FQNNGV. This chain's CDR3 is CASSLGETQYF. CDR3 nucleotide sequence: TGTGCCAGCAGCTTAGGCGAGACCCAGTACTTC.

The J gene is TRBJ1-3, the V gene TRBV18; a possible D gene is TRBD1 (5 bases). The length of the CDR3 is 17 residues. The germline gives CDR1 KGHSH, CDR2 LQKENI. Trimming stripped 4 bases from V and 0 bases from J, with 16 bases between. The CDR3 here is CASSRPIMGDSGNTIYF. The CDR3 DNA sequence: TGTGCCAGCTCACGACCTATAATGGGGGACTCTGGAAACACCATATATTTT.

This clone was counted once. The chain recombines TRBV5-1 with TRBJ1-1, with a tentative D call TRBD1 (5 bases). The CDR3 contains 14 residues. Per germline, CDR1 SGHRS and CDR2 YFSETQ. V lost 4 bases to trimming and J lost 4 bases, with 14 bases between them. The CDR3 coding sequence is TGCGCCAGCAGCCCGGCGGTGGGGGGCACTGAAGCTTTCTTT. Its protein product is CASSPAVGGTEAFF.